This T cell receptor (beta chain) came from a study of shared clonotypes between healthy human individuals. Method: immunoSEQ multiplex PCR; TCRdb's copy keeps in-frame clones and lacks some. The table has fewer than 650,000 clones, roughly 79% seen once; the top ten hold about 11%. Study findings and constraints: The sole specimen, blood, was sampled, and tissue repertoires likely differ.

On this clone: Its cognate antigen is unknown.

Trimming stripped 5 bases from V and 2 bases from J, with 16 bases between. From germline, CDR1 is SEHNR and CDR2 FQNEAQ (reference sequence). CDR3 size: 15 residues. The specimen was PBMCs. The chain recombines TRBV7-9 with TRBJ2-7; the D call may be TRBD1 or TRBD2 (5 bases each). This clonotype was sampled from a woman between 40 and 50 years old in good health. Some clones in this sample may be carry-over from other donors' samples. The CDR3 DNA sequence: TGTGCCAGCAGCGGGGTGGCAGGGACCCCCTACGAGCAGTACTTC. It translates to CASSGVAGTPYEQYF.